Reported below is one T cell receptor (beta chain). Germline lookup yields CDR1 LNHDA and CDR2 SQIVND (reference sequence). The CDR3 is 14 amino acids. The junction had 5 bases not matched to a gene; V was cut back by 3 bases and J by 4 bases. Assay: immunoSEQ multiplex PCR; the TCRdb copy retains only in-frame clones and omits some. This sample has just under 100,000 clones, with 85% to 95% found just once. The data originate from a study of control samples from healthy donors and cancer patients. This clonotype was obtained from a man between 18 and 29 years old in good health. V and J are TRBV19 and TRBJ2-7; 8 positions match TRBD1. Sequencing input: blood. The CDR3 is CASSIGTGGYEQYF. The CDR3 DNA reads TGTGCCAGTAGTATTGGGACAGGTGGGTACGAGCAGTACTTC.